This T cell receptor (beta chain) was sequenced during a study of Ad26.COV2.S vaccination and SARS-CoV-2 variants (dated by TCRdb to about 2021). With respect to the entire study: Sequencing of the TCRbeta repertoire served to evaluate the specificity and breadth of SARS-CoV-2-reactive T cell receptors following Ad26.COV2.S vaccination. A total of some 30 samples were included in the TCR-sequenced set, comprising some 20 Ad26.COV2.S vaccine recipients, 5 placebo recipients and 8 SARS-CoV-2 convalescent individuals.

Taken with the paper, the label for time point translates to: individuals recovered from natural SARS-CoV-2 infection. The immunoSEQ Assay was the method used to sequence TCRbeta CDR3 regions. After extraction, genomic DNA underwent amplification by bias-controlled multiplex PCR, followed by high-throughput sequencing. The authors' pipeline ran thus. Collapsing and filtering of sequences were performed to quantify the absolute abundance of each unique TCRbeta CDR3 region. T cell fraction was estimated by normalizing TCRbeta template counts to usable DNA, which was measured by amplifying reference genes present in all nucleated cells. Repertoire TCRs were annotated as SARS-CoV-2-specific when V gene, CDR3 amino acid sequence and J gene were exactly matched to a known reactive TCR set. The reference SARS-CoV-2 TCR set was obtained from MIRA and was filtered for enrichment in COVID-19-positive ImmuneCODE repertoires, whereby public or cross-reactive TCRs were removed. Using the MIRA antigens, annotated TCRs were further analysed by specific ORF or by position within an ORF. Breadth was defined as annotated unique rearrangements over total unique productive rearrangements; depth was the summed frequency of those rearrangements. Group comparisons of TCR breadth used two-sided Wilcoxon rank-sum tests. Sourced from immuneACCESS, this table was stored by TCRdb with only in-frame sequences that have V and J called. A share of the clones is absent; for the studies checked, an unresolved V gene accounts for under half, and the remainder has no known explanation. V and J calls and clone size are given by that table; D and trimming were obtained from the DNA. In this sample the table shows about 350,000 clones, about 90% of which occur a single time. 3% to 5% of the sample belongs to the ten largest clones.

On this clone: Its cognate antigen has yet to be identified. No base-level quality is on record; no much larger clone is a single base apart.

Broader findings and caveats from the paper: Substantial breadth of spike-specific CD8+ and CD4+ T cell responses was reported after vaccination. Vaccine and placebo recipients had comparable non-spike TCR breadth, which fits with the vaccine containing only spike. Spike-specific TCR breadth was higher in Ad26.COV2.S recipients than in placebo recipients (P = 0.0014). According to the authors, total T cell responses may have been underestimated by the TCR breadth and depth analyses.

This TCR came from a human donor who had recovered from COVID-19. The sequences come from peripheral blood, collected after recovery from COVID-19.

The DNA is as follows: TGTGCCAGCAGCCCCGGCACCTACTATGGCTACACCTTC. This encodes CASSPGTYYGYTF. Rearrangement joined TRBV3-1 (or the pseudogene TRBV3-2) to TRBJ1-2; too little of a D gene remains to name it. V is pared back by 4 bases and J by 3 bases, with 9 bases lying between the germline termini. Reading the germline V gene (reference sequence) gives CDR1 LGHDT and CDR2 YNNKEL. Reading from cysteine to phenylalanine, the CDR3 counts 13 amino acids. Left in the record is the CDR3 DNA by itself, 39 bases read in frame from the first base.